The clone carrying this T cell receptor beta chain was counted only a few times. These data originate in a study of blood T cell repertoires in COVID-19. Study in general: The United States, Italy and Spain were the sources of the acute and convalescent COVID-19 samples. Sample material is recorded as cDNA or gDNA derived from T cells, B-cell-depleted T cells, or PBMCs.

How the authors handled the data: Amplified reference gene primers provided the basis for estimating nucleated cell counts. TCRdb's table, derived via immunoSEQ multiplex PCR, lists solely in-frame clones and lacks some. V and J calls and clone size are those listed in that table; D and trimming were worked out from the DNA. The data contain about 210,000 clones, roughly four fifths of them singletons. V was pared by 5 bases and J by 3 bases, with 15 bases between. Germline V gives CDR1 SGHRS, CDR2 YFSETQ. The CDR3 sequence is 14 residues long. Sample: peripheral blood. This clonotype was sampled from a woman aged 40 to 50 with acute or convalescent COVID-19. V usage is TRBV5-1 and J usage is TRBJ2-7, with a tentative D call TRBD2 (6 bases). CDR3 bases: TGCGCCAGCAGGGCCGGGACTGCCGTCTACGAGCAGTACTTC. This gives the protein CASRAGTAVYEQYF. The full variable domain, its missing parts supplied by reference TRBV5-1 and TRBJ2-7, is KAGVTQTPRYLIKTRGQQVTLSCSPISGHRSVSWYQQTPGQGLQFLFEYFSETQRNKGNFPGRFSGRQFSNSRSEMNVSTLELGDSALYLCASRAGTAVYEQYFGPGTRLTVT.